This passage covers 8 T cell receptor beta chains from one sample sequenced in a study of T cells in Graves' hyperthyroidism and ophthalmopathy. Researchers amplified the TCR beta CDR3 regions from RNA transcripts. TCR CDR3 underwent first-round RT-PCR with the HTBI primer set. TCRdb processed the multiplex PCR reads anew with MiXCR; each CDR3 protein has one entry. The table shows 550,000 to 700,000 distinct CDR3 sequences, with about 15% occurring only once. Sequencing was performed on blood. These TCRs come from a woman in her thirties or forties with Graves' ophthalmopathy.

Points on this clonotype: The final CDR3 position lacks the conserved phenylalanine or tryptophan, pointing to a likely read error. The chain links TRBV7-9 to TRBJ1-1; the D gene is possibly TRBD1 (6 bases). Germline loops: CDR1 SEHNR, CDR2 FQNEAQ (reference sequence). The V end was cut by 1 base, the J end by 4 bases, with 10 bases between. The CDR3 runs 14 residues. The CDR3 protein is CASSLVIGGTEAFL. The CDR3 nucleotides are TGTGCCAGCAGCTTAGTGATAGGGGGCACTGAAGCTTTCCTT.

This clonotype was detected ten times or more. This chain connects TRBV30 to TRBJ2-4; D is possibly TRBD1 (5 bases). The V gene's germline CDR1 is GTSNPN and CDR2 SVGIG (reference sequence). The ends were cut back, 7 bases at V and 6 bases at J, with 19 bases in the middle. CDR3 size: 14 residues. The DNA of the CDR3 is TGTGCCTTTACCAAGGCAGGGAAGGCAAACATTCAGTACTTC. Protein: CAFTKAGKANIQYF.

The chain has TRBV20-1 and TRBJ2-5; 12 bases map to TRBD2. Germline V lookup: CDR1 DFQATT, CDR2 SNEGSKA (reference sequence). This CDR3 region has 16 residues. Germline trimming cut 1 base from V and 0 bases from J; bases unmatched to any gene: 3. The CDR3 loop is CSARGTSGTYQETQYF. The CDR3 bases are TGCAGTGCTAGAGGGACTAGCGGGACTTACCAAGAGACCCAGTACTTC.

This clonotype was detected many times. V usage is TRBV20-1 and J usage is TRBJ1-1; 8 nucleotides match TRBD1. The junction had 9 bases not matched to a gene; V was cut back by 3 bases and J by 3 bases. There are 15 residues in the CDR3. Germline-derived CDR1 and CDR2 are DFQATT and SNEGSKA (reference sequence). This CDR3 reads CSARTWGQVYTEAFF. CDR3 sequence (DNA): TGCAGTGCTAGGACATGGGGACAGGTCTACACTGAAGCTTTCTTT.

The CDR3 sequence: CASSLMDRGTEAFF. The CDR3 DNA sequence: TGTGCCAGCAGTTTAATGGACAGGGGAACTGAAGCTTTCTTT. The gene calls are TRBV12-3 or TRBV12-4 and TRBJ1-1; TRBD1 matches at 9 bases. The CDR3 length is 14 residues. The ends lost 2 bases at V and 5 bases at J; junction bases unmatched: 3.

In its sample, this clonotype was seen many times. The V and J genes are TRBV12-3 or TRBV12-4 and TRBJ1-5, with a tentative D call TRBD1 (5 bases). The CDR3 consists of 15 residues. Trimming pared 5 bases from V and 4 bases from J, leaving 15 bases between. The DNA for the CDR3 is TGTGCCAGCAGTCCGAGAGGGGCTTTTAATCAGCCCCAGCATTTT. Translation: CASSPRGAFNQPQHF.

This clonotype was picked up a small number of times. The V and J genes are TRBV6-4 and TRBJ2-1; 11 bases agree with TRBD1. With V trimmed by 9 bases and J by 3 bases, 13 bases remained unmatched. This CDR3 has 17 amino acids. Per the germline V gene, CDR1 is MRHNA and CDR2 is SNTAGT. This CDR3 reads CARGTGGRLADYNEQFF. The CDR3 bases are TGTGCCAGAGGGACAGGGGGGCGACTAGCGGACTACAATGAGCAGTTCTTC.

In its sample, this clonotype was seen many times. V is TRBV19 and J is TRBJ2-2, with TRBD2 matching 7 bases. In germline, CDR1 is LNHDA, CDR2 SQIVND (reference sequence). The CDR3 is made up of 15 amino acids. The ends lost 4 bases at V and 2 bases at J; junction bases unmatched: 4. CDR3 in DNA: TGTGCCAGTAGTAGACTAGCAGATAACACCGGGGAGCTGTTTTTT. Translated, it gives CASSRLADNTGELFF.